This T cell receptor beta chain was identified during a study of OX40 agonist ivuxolimab in advanced cancers. Measured with immunoSEQ multiplex PCR; TCRdb has only the in-frame clones, and not every one. The repertoire consists of 55,000 to 75,000 clones, with about 87% occurring once and the leading ten covering around 0.38%. General study results and limits: In the expanded peripheral T cells, antigen specificity was never determined.

A history of autoimmune disease or systemic immunosuppression excluded patients. This clone was recorded once. Its antigen is unknown. The V gene lost 4 bases and the J gene lost 5 bases, with 12 bases spanning the gap. CDR1 is SGHRS, CDR2 YFSETQ, per germline. The CDR3 has 13 amino acids. The chain combines TRBV5-1 with TRBJ2-5; D is perhaps TRBD1 (5 bases). This TCR derives from an adult with an advanced solid tumor such as melanoma, head and neck, liver or kidney cancer. This specimen consisted of CD4+ or CD8+ T cells sorted from blood, obtained in a trial of the OX40 agonist ivuxolimab. Here the CDR3 DNA reads TGCGCCAGCAGCCGCCGACAGAGGGAGACCCAGTACTTC. As protein: CASSRRQRETQYF. Filled out from reference TRBV5-1 and TRBJ2-5, the complete variable domain reads KAGVTQTPRYLIKTRGQQVTLSCSPISGHRSVSWYQQTPGQGLQFLFEYFSETQRNKGNFPGRFSGRQFSNSRSEMNVSTLELGDSALYLCASSRRQRETQYFGPGTRLLVL.